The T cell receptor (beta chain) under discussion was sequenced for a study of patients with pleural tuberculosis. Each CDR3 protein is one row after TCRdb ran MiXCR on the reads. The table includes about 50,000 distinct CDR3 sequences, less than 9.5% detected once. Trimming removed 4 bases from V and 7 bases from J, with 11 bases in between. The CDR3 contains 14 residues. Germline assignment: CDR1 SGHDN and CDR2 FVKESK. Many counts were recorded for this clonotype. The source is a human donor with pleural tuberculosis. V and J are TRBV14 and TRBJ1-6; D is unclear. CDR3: CASSRHGLNSPLHF. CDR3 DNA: TGTGCCAGCAGCCGGCACGGGCTGAATTCACCCCTCCACTTT.